Following are 20 T cell receptor beta chains from one sample sequenced in a study of T cell repertoires in cytomegalovirus infection. The antigens these receptors bind are not known. One entry per CDR3 protein, called by TCRdb with MiXCR from the reads. This sample yields hundreds of thousands of distinct CDR3 sequences, of which roughly 30% are seen a single time; roughly 12% belongs to the top ten. The sample was cultured CD8+ T cells from PBMCs, taken from culture after CMV antigen stimulation. Source of these receptors: a human donor in good health (CMV status not recorded). Some clones in this sample may be carry-over from other donors' samples.

At least ten counts were recorded for this clonotype. The junction does not match germline at one end; this may be a read error. CDR3 amino acids: CASSRGRNEQFF. CDR3 DNA: TGTGCCAGCAGTAGAGGGCGGAATGAGCAGTTCTTC. V is TRBV4-1 and J is TRBJ2-1, with D perhaps matching TRBD2 (5 bases). The CDR3 covers 12 residues. Germline-derived CDR1 and CDR2 are MGHRA and YSYEKL.

V is TRBV18 and J is TRBJ1-1, with a possible D match to TRBD1 (6 bases). Germline values: CDR1 KGHSH, CDR2 LQKENI. V was trimmed by 2 bases and J by 8 bases, leaving 18 bases between them. This CDR3 is 15 amino acids long. The CDR3 protein is CASSPEYDRMGEAFF. Written as DNA, the CDR3 is TGTGCCAGCTCACCAGAATACGACAGGATGGGGGAAGCTTTCTTT.

The rearrangement joins TRBV24-1 to TRBJ2-1, with D maybe TRBD1 (6 bases). From germline, CDR1 is KGHDR and CDR2 SFDVKD. The ends were cut back, 1 base at V and 12 bases at J, with 12 bases in the middle. The CDR3 totals 13 residues. Here the CDR3 reads CATSDLPGDGQFF. CDR3 nucleotides: TGTGCCACCAGTGATTTACCAGGGGACGGGCAGTTCTTC.

This chain links TRBV27 with TRBJ1-4; 8 bases fit TRBD1. CDR3 size: 14 residues. Germline loops: CDR1 MNHEY, CDR2 SMNVEV (reference sequence). V shed 6 bases and J 8 bases; nucleotides not matched to a gene: 8. The CDR3 loop reads CASRTGGPIEKLFF. The DNA of the CDR3 is TGTGCCAGCAGAACAGGGGGTCCTATCGAAAAACTGTTTTTT. The whole variable domain, remainder taken from reference TRBV27 and TRBJ1-4, is EAQVTQNPRYLITVTGKKLTVTCSQNMNHEYMSWYRQDPGLGLRQIYYSMNVEVTDKGDVPEGYKVSRKEKRNFPLILESPSPNQTSLYFCASRTGGPIEKLFFGSGTQLSVL.

V and J are TRBV20-1 and TRBJ2-7; TRBD1 matches at 10 bases. The V gene end was trimmed by 0 bases and the J gene end by 4 bases; junction bases not matched to a gene: 9. The CDR3 sequence is 16 residues long. Germline loops: CDR1 DFQATT, CDR2 SNEGSKA (reference sequence). CDR3 DNA: TGCAGTGCTAGAGATCCTTATGGGACAGGGGTGTACGAGCAGTACTTC. This gives the protein CSARDPYGTGVYEQYF.

The chain recombines TRBV5-1 with TRBJ1-2; 7 nucleotides line up with TRBD1. V lost 4 bases, J lost 2 bases, and 14 bases stayed unmatched. The length of the CDR3 is 17 residues. CDR1 SGHRS and CDR2 YFSETQ come from the germline V gene. CDR3 DNA sequence: TGCGCCAGCAGCACAGGGGACGCGCTCCCGGACAACTATGGCTACACCTTC. Its translation is CASSTGDALPDNYGYTF. Combining the CDR3 with reference TRBV5-1 and TRBJ1-2 gives the whole variable domain KAGVTQTPRYLIKTRGQQVTLSCSPISGHRSVSWYQQTPGQGLQFLFEYFSETQRNKGNFPGRFSGRQFSNSRSEMNVSTLELGDSALYLCASSTGDALPDNYGYTFGSGTRLTVV.

This clonotype occurred many times. This chain joins TRBV7-6 and TRBJ2-3; the match to TRBD1 covers 7 bases. The germline V gene encodes CDR1 SGHVS and CDR2 FNYEAQ. V lost 4 bases and J lost 2; bases outside the gene matches: 9. The CDR3 runs to 16 residues. CDR3 coding DNA: TGTGCCAGCAGCTCAGGGGACAGCGCTAACACAGATACGCAGTATTTT. This gives the protein CASSSGDSANTDTQYF.

The genes are TRBV10-3 and TRBJ2-2; no reliable D call. Germline CDR1 is ENHRY and CDR2 is SYGVKD. Trimming removed 3 bases at V and 0 bases at J, with 11 bases between. This CDR3 is 16 amino acids long. The CDR3 nucleotides are TGTGCCATCAGTGACCCCTGGGTAGCGAACACCGGGGAGCTGTTTTTT. Encoded protein: CAISDPWVANTGELFF.

The rearrangement joins TRBV18 to TRBJ1-5; the D is unclear. The V end lost 2 bases, the J end lost 5 bases, and 25 bases lay between the germline ends. Per germline, CDR1 KGHSH and CDR2 LQKENI. The CDR3 is 19 residues long. The CDR3 loop reads CASSPAQDPWGGLDQPQHF. CDR3 DNA: TGTGCCAGCTCACCAGCTCAGGACCCGTGGGGAGGGCTGGATCAGCCCCAGCATTTT.

This chain connects TRBV7-9 to TRBJ2-7; a weak D match, TRBD2 (5 bases). The V gene's germline CDR1 is SEHNR and CDR2 FQNEAQ (reference sequence). The CDR3 spans 13 residues. Trimming removed 5 bases at V and 3 bases at J, with 11 bases between. The chain's CDR3 is CASSHDGNYEQYF. Here the CDR3 DNA reads TGTGCCAGCAGCCACGACGGGAACTACGAGCAGTACTTC.

The rearrangement joins TRBV9 to TRBJ1-1, with D unclear. Trimming removed 0 bases at V and 3 bases at J, with 6 bases between. This CDR3 comprises 13 residues. Looked up from germline, CDR1 is SGDLS and CDR2 is YYNGEE. The CDR3 here is CASSVGAHTEAFF. In nucleotides, the CDR3 is TGTGCCAGCAGCGTAGGTGCTCACACTGAAGCTTTCTTT.

This clonotype occurred a few times. V gene TRBV6-5 combines with J gene TRBJ2-1, with D perhaps being TRBD1 or TRBD2 (5 bases each). The V gene lost 0 bases and the J gene lost 13 bases, with 16 bases spanning the gap. Per germline, CDR1 MNHEY and CDR2 SVGAGI. This CDR3 region has 14 residues. CDR3 sequence reads: CASSYSRDVWEQFF. In DNA form, the CDR3 reads TGTGCCAGCAGTTACTCCCGGGACGTTTGGGAACAGTTCTTC.

The chain uses TRBV19 and TRBJ1-3; D possibly corresponds to TRBD1 (6 bases). V gave up 0 bases and J gave up 0 bases, with 21 bases separating them. This CDR3 region has 20 residues. The germline CDR1 and CDR2 sequences are LNHDA and SQIVND (reference sequence). CDR3 residues: CASSIDWDTKPRDSGNTIYF. Written as DNA, the CDR3 is TGTGCCAGTAGTATAGATTGGGACACGAAACCGCGGGACTCTGGAAACACCATATATTTT.

The chain has TRBV24-1 and TRBJ1-4, with D maybe TRBD1 (6 bases). CDR3 length: 15 amino acids. Trimming took off 5 bases at V and 8 bases at J, with 17 bases between the two ends. The germline CDR1 and CDR2 sequences are KGHDR and SFDVKD. CDR3 loop: CATSAWVGGSEKLFF. In nucleotides, the CDR3 is TGTGCCACCAGTGCGTGGGTAGGGGGTAGCGAAAAACTGTTTTTT.

This chain links TRBV3-1 with TRBJ1-2, with TRBD1 identical over 7 bases. V lost 1 base and J lost 3; bases outside the gene matches: 11. This CDR3 comprises 17 residues. CDR1 and CDR2 from the germline V gene are LGHDT and YNNKEL (reference sequence). This CDR3 reads CASSQVGGGYRHYGYTF. The CDR3 DNA sequence: TGTGCCAGCAGCCAAGTCGGAGGGGGCTATCGCCACTATGGCTACACCTTC.

The V call is TRBV20-1, the J call TRBJ2-1; the D is unclear. The V end was cut by 3 bases, the J end by 0 bases, with 6 bases between. The CDR3 runs 13 residues. Germline CDR1 DFQATT, CDR2 SNEGSKA (reference sequence). CDR3 in amino acids: CSARTFSYNEQFF. The CDR3, as DNA: TGCAGTGCTAGGACTTTCTCCTACAATGAGCAGTTCTTC.

This clonotype was found many times. The rearrangement uses TRBV6-5 and TRBJ1-2, with a possible D match to TRBD1 (5 bases). Germline CDR1 MNHEY, CDR2 SVGAGI. The V end was cut by 6 bases, the J end by 6 bases, with 14 bases between. This CDR3 has 13 amino acids. The CDR3 DNA is TGTGCCAGCAGGCCTCAGGGCTTTGATGGCTACACCTTC. It yields the protein CASRPQGFDGYTF.

The table lists this clonotype with a few counts. J is TRBJ2-7 and V is TRBV11-2; D ambiguous. The length of the CDR3 is 19 residues. Germline assignment: CDR1 SGHAT and CDR2 FQNNGV. The V gene lost 0 bases and the J gene lost 0 bases, with 21 bases spanning the gap. CDR3 amino acids: CASSLDASRRTQSSYEQYF. The CDR3 coding sequence is TGTGCCAGCAGCTTAGATGCCAGCCGCAGGACCCAGAGCTCCTACGAGCAGTACTTC.

This chain joins TRBV4-3 and TRBJ2-3; 8 bases match TRBD2. CDR3 size: 17 residues. CDR1 and CDR2 from the germline V gene are LGHNA and YSLEER. With 2 bases clipped from V and 0 bases from J, the junction kept 7 bases outside the gene matches. The CDR3 region is CASSQRTLAVSTDTQYF. The CDR3 coding sequence is TGCGCCAGCAGCCAACGAACACTAGCGGTCAGCACAGATACGCAGTATTTT.

With respect to this clonotype: It may be a read error: a sequence one base away is much more abundant. The V gene is TRBV7-2, the J gene TRBJ2-7; 14 nucleotides agree with TRBD2. In germline, CDR1 is SGHTA, CDR2 FQGNSA. Trimming removed 5 bases from V and 5 bases from J; junction bases left unmatched: 5. The CDR3 is 15 amino acids. DNA of the CDR3: TGTGCCAGCAGCACCGGACTAGCGGGGGGTGACGAGCAGTACGTC. Amino acids: CASSTGLAGGDEQYV.